This T cell receptor beta chain was identified during a study of OX40 agonist ivuxolimab in advanced cancers. Across the study: Patients received ivuxolimab, an agonistic anti-OX40 (CD134) antibody. In this trial design, patients received ivuxolimab intravenously at 0.01 to 10 mg/kg every 2 weeks. Study conclusions and caveats: CD4+ T cells averaged fewer expanded clones than CD8+ T cells. CD4+ and CD8+ blood T cells expanded clonally by week 6 at 0.1 to 3.0 mg/kg.

Generated by immunoSEQ multiplex PCR, the TCRdb table keeps only in-frame clones and is missing some. The table includes 64,000 or so clones, approximately 80% detected once. The CDR3 loop spans 14 amino acids. V was pared by 0 bases and J by 11 bases, with 12 bases between. The germline V gene encodes CDR1 SGDLS and CDR2 YYNGEE. Concerning this clone: Antigen: not known.

The V gene is TRBV9, the J gene TRBJ1-6; D unresolved. The starting material was CD4+ or CD8+ T cells sorted from blood, obtained in a trial of the OX40 agonist ivuxolimab. This clonotype originated in an adult with an advanced solid tumor such as melanoma, head and neck, liver or kidney cancer. This CDR3 reads CASSVGLMPPPLHF. The CDR3 coding sequence is TGTGCCAGCAGCGTAGGACTGATGCCCCCACCCCTCCACTTT.